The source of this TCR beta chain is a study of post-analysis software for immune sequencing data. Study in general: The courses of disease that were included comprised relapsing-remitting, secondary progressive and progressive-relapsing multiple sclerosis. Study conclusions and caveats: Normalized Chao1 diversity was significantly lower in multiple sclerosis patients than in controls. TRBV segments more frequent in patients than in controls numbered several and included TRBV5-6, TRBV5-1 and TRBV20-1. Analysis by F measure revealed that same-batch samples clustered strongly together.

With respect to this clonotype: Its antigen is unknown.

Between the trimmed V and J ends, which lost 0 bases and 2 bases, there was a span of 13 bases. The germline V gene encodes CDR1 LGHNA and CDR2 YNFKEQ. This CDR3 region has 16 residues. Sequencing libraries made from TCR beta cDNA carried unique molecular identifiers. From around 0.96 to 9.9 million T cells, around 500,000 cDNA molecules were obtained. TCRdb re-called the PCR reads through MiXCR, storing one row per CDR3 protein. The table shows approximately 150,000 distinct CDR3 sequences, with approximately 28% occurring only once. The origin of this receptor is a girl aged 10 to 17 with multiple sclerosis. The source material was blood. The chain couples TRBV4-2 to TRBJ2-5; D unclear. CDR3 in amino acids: CASSQEGRSTQETQYF. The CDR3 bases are TGTGCCAGCAGCCAAGAAGGTCGGTCGACTCAAGAGACCCAGTACTTC.